This TCR beta chain is drawn from a study of response to subunit inactivated influenza vaccine (dated by TCRdb to about 2018). The study in broad terms: Deep quantitative T cell receptor repertoire profiling was used in the study to track responses to a trivalent subunit inactivated influenza vaccine.

The germline V gene (reference sequence) sets CDR1 to SEHNR and CDR2 to FQNEAQ. Taken from cysteine to phenylalanine, the CDR3 has 11 residues. Here the CDR3 DNA is all that survives: 33 bases in frame from base 1. Remarks on this clonotype: Its antigen target is currently unknown. Germline and junction disagree at one end, which may indicate a read error.

Study-wide conclusions, independent of this receptor: The authors suggested that each seasonal influenza vaccination may recruit only a limited number of new T cells.

The library was obtained by RT-PCR. Sequenced on an Illumina HiSeq 2500. The public reads were run again by TCRdb, first through fastp at Q25 and then through MiXCR, and only productive beta chains were kept. All rows with the same CDR3 protein become a single entry with the most common DNA and genes. Recorded for this sample are approximately 520,000 distinct CDR3 sequences; about 25% of them occurred a single time. About 1.9% of the sample lies in the top ten. This receptor was identified in a man in his fifties who received an inactivated influenza vaccine. Donor details come from another sample of the same person, matched by shared clones. The sample in question was CD4+ T cells sorted from PBMCs, obtained 5 days after vaccination. Here the chain combines TRBV7-9 and TRBJ2-7; a tentative D call is TRBD1 (6 bases match). The nucleotide sequence is given as TGTGCCAGCAGCCCCGGGACAAGGATGTCCTTC. This encodes CASSPGTRMSF.